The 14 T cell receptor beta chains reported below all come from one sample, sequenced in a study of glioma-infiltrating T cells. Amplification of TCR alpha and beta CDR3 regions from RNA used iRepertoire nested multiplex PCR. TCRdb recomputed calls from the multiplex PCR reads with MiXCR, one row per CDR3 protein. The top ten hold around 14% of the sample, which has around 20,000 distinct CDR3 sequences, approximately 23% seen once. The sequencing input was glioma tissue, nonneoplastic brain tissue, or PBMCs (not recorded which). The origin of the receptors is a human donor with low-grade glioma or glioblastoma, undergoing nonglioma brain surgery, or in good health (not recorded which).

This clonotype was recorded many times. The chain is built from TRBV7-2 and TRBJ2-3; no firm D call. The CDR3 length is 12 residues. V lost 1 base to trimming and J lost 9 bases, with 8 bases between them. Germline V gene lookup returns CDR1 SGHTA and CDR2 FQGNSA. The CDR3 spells CASSLGVPTQYF. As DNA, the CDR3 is TGTGCCAGCAGCTTAGGGGTCCCCACGCAGTATTTT.

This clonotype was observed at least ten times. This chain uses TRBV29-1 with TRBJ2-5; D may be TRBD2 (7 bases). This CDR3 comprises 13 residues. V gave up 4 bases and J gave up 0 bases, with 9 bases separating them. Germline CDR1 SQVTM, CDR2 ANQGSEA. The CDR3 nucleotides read TGCAGCGTTGTAGGGGGGGACCAAGAGACCCAGTACTTC. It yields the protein CSVVGGDQETQYF.

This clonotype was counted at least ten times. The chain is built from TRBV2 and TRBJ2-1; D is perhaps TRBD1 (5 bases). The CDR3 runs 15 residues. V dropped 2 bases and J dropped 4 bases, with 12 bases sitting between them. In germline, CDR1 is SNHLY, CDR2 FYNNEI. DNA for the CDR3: TGTGCCAGCAGTGAACGGCAGGGAAGATACAATGAGCAGTTCTTC. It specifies CASSERQGRYNEQFF.

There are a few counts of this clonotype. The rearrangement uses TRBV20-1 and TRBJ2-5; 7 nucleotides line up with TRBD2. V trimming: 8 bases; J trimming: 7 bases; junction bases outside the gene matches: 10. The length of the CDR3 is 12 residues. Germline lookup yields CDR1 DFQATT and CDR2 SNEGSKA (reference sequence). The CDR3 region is CSTSESGGTQYF. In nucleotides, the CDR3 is TGCAGTACCTCGGAATCGGGGGGGACCCAGTACTTC.

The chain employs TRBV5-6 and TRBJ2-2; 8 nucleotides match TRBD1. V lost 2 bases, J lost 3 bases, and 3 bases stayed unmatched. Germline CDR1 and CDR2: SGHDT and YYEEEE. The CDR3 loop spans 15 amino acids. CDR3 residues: CASSFGQGDTGELFF. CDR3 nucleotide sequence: TGTGCCAGCAGCTTCGGACAGGGCGACACCGGGGAGCTGTTTTTT.

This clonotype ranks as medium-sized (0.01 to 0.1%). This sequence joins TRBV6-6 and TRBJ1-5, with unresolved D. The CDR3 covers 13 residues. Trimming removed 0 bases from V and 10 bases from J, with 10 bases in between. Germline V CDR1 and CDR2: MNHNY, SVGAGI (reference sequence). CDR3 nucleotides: TGTGCCAGCAGTTACTCCTTCGGTCAACCCCAGCATTTT. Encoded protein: CASSYSFGQPQHF.

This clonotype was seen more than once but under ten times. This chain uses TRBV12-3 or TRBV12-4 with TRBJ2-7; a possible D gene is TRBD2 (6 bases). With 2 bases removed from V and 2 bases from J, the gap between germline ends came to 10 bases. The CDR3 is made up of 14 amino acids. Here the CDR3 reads CASSLFSGTYEQYF. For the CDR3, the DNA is TGTGCCAGCAGTTTATTTAGCGGTACCTACGAGCAGTACTTC.

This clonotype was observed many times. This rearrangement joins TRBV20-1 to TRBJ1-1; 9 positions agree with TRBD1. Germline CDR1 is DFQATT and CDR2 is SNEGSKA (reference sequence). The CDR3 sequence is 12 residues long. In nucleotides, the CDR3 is TGCAGCGGGACAGGGAAGAACACTGAAGCTTTCTTT. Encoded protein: CSGTGKNTEAFF.

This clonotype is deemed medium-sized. The CDR3 sequence is CSASNRLSGNTIYF. CDR3 nucleotide sequence: TGCAGTGCTAGTAACCGTCTCTCTGGAAACACCATATATTTT. This chain connects TRBV20-1 to TRBJ1-3; no clear D gene. Trimming removed 3 bases at V and 0 bases at J, with 9 bases between. The CDR3 is 14 amino acids. From germline, CDR1 is DFQATT and CDR2 SNEGSKA (reference sequence).

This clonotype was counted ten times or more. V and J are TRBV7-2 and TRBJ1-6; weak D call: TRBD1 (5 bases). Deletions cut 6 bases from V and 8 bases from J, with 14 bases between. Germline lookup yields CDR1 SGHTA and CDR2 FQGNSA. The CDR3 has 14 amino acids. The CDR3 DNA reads TGTGCCAGCAGTCAGACAGTCCGGGATTCACCCCTCCACTTT. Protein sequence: CASSQTVRDSPLHF.

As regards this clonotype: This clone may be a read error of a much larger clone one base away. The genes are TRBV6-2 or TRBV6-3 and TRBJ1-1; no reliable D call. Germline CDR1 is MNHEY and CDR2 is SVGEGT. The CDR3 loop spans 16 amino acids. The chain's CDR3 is CARSSLATAAGTEAFF. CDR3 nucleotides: TGTGCCAGAAGTTCCCTCGCGACCGCCGCGGGCACTGAAGCTTTCTTT.

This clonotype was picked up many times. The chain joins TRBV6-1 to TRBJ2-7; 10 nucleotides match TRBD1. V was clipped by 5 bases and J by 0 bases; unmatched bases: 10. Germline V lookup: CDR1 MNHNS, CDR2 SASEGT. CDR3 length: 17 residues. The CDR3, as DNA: TGTGCCAGCAGTCGCCGGGACAGGGGACCCAGCTCCTACGAGCAGTACTTC. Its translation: CASSRRDRGPSSYEQYF.

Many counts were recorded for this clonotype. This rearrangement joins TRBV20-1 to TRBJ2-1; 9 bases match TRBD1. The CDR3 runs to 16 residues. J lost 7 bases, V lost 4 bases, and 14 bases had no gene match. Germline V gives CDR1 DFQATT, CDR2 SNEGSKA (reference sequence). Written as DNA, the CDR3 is TGCAGTGCTACGTCCCGGGACAGGGTCGCCGTAAATGAGCAGTTCTTC. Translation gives CSATSRDRVAVNEQFF.

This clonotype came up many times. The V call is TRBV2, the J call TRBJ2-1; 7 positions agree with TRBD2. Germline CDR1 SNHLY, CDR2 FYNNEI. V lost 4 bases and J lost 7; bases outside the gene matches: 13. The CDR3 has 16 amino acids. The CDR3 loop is CASSGRSGGLWNEQFF. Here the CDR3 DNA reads TGTGCCAGCAGTGGCCGGTCCGGGGGGTTATGGAATGAGCAGTTCTTC. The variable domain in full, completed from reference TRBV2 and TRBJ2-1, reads EPEVTQTPSHQVTQMGQEVILRCVPISNHLYFYWYRQILGQKVEFLVSFYNNEISEKSEIFDDQFSVERPDGSNFTLKIRSTKLEDSAMYFCASSGRSGGLWNEQFFGPGTRLTVL.